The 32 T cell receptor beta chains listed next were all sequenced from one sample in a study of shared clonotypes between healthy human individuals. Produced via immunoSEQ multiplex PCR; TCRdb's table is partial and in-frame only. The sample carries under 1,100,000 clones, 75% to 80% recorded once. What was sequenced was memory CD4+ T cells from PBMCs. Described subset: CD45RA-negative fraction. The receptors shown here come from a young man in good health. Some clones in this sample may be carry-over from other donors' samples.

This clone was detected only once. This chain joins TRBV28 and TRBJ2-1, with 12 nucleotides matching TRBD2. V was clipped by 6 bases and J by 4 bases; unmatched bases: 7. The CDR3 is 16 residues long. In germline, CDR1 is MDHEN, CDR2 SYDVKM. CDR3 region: CASSRGTSGRYNEQFF. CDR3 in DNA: TGTGCCAGCAGCCGAGGCACTAGCGGGAGGTACAATGAGCAGTTCTTC. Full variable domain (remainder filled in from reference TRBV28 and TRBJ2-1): DVKVTQSSRYLVKRTGEKVFLECVQDMDHENMFWYRQDPGLGLRLIYFSYDVKMKEKGDIPEGYSVSREKKERFSLILESASTNQTSMYLCASSRGTSGRYNEQFFGPGTRLTVL.

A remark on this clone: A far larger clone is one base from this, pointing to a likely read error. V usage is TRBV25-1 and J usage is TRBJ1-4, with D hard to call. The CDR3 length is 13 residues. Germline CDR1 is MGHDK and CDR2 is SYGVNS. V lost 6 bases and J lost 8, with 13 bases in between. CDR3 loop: CASSREAEEKLFF. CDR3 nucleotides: TGTGCCAGCAGCCGAGAGGCAGAGGAAAAACTGTTTTTT.

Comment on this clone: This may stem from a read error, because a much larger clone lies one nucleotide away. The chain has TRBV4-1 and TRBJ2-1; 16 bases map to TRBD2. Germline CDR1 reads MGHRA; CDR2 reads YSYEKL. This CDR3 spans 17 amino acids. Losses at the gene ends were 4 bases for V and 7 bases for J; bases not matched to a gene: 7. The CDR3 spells CASSPGLAGGLLNEQFF. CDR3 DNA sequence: TGCGCCAGCAGCCCGGGACTAGCGGGAGGGCTGTTAAATGAGCAGTTCTTC.

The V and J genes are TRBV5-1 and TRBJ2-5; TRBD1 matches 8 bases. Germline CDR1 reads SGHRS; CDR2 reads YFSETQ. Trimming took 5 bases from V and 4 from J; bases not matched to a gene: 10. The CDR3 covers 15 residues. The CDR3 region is CASRGTIQGGETQYF. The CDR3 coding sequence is TGCGCCAGCAGGGGAACCATACAGGGGGGAGAGACCCAGTACTTC.

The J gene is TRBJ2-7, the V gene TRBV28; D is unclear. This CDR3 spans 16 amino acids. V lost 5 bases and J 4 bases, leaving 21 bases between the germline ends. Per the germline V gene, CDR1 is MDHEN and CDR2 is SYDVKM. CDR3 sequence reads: CASSTITAYVRYEQYF. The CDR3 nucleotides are TGTGCCAGCAGTACAATTACAGCTTATGTTAGATACGAGCAGTACTTC. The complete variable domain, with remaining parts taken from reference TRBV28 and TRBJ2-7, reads DVKVTQSSRYLVKRTGEKVFLECVQDMDHENMFWYRQDPGLGLRLIYFSYDVKMKEKGDIPEGYSVSREKKERFSLILESASTNQTSMYLCASSTITAYVRYEQYFGPGTRLTVT.

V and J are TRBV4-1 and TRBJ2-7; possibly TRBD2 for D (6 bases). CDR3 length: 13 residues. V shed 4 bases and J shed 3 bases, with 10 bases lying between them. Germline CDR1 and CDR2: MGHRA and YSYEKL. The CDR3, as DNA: TGCGCCAGCAGCCGGACGGGGGTCTACGAGCAGTACTTC. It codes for CASSRTGVYEQYF.

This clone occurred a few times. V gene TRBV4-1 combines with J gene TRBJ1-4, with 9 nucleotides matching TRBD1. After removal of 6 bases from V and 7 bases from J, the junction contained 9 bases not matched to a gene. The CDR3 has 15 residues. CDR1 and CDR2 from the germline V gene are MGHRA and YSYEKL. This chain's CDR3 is CASRGYRGPTEKLFF. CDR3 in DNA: TGCGCCAGCAGGGGTTACAGGGGGCCGACTGAAAAACTGTTTTTT.

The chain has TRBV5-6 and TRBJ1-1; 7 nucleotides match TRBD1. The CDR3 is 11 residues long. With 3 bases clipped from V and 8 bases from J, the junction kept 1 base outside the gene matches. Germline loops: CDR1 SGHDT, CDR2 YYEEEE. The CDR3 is CASSSRGEAFF. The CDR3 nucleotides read TGTGCCAGCAGCTCCAGGGGGGAAGCTTTCTTT. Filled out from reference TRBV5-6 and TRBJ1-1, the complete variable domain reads DAGVTQSPTHLIKTRGQQVTLRCSPKSGHDTVSWYQQALGQGPQFIFQYYEEEERQRGNFPDRFSGHQFPNYSSELNVNALLLGDSALYLCASSSRGEAFFGQGTRLTVV.

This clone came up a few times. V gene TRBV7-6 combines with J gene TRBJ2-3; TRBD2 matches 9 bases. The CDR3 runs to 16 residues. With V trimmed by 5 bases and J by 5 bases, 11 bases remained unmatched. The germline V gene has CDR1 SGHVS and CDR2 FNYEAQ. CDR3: CASSKNSGRSGDTQYF. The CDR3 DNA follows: TGTGCCAGCAGCAAAAATAGCGGGAGATCGGGAGATACGCAGTATTTT.

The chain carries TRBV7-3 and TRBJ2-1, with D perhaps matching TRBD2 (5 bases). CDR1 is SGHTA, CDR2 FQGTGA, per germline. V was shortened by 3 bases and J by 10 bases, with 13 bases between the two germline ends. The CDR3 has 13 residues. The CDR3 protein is CASSLDSLGEQFF. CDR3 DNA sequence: TGTGCCAGCAGCTTGGACTCATTAGGGGAGCAGTTCTTC.

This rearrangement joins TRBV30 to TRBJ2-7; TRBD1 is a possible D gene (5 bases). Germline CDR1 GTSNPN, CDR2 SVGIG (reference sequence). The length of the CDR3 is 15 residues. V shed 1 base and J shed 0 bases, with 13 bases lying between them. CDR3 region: CAWSDPPRGSYEQYF. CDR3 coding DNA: TGTGCCTGGAGTGACCCTCCTAGGGGCTCCTACGAGCAGTACTTC. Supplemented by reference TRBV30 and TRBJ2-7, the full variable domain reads SQTIHQWPATLVQPVGSPLSLECTVEGTSNPNLYWYRQAAGRGLQLLFYSVGIGQISSEVPQNLSASRPQDRQFILSSKKLLLSDSGFYLCAWSDPPRGSYEQYFGPGTRLTVT.

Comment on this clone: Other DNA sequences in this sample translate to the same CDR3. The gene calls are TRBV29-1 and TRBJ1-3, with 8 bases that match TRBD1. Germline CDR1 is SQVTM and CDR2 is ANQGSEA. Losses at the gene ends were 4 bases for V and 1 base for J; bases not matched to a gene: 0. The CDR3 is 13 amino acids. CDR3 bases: TGCAGCGTTGGACAGGGGTCTGGAAACACCATATATTTT. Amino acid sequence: CSVGQGSGNTIYF.

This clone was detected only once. The CDR3 reads CASSLGEPNTEAFF. The CDR3 nucleotides read TGTGCCAGCAGTTTAGGAGAACCGAACACTGAAGCTTTCTTT. The chain has TRBV28 and TRBJ1-1; no clear D gene. CDR3 size: 14 residues. V was clipped by 2 bases and J by 1 base, with 8 bases between them. Germline CDR1 reads MDHEN; CDR2 reads SYDVKM.

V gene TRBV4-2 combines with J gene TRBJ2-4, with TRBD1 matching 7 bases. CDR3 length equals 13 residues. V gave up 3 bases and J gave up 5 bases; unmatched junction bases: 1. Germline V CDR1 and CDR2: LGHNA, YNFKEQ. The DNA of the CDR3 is TGTGCCAGCAGCCATGGACAGGAAAACATTCAGTACTTC. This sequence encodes CASSHGQENIQYF.

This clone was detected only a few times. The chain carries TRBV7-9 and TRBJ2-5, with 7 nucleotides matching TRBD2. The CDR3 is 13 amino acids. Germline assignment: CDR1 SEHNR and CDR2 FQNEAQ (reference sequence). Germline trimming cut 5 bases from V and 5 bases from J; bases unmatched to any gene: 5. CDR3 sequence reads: CASSSGVLETQYF. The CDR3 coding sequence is TGTGCCAGCAGCAGCGGGGTTCTGGAGACCCAGTACTTC.

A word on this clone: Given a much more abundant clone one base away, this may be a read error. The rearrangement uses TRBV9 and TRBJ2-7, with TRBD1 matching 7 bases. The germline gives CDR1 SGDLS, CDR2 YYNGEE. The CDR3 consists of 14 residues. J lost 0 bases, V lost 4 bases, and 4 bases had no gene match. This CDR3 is CASSLTGNSYEQYF. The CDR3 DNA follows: TGTGCCAGCAGCCTGACAGGGAACTCCTACGAGCAGTACTTC.

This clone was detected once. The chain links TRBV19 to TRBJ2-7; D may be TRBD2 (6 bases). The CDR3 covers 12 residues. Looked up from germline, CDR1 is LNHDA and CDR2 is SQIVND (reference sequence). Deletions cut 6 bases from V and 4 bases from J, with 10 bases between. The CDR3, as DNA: TGTGCCAGTAGCGGGAGTTTTTACGAGCAGTACTTC. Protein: CASSGSFYEQYF.

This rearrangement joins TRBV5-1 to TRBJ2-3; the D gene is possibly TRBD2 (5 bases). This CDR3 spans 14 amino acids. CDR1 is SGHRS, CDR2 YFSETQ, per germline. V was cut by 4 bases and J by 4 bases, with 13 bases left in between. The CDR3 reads CASSRGAASDTQYF. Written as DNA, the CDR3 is TGCGCCAGCAGCCGCGGAGCGGCCTCAGATACGCAGTATTTT.

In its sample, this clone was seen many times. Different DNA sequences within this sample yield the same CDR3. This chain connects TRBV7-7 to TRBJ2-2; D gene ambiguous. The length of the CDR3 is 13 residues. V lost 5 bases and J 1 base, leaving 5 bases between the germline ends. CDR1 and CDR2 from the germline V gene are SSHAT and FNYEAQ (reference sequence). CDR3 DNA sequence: TGTGCCAGCAGCGCGCAGAACACCGGGGAGCTGTTTTTT. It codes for CASSAQNTGELFF.

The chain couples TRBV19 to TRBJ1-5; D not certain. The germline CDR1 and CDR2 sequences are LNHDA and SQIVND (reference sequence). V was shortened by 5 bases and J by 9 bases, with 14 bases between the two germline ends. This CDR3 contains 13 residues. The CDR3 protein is CASSSGLAWPQHF. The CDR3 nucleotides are TGTGCCAGTAGTTCGGGTCTAGCATGGCCCCAGCATTTT.

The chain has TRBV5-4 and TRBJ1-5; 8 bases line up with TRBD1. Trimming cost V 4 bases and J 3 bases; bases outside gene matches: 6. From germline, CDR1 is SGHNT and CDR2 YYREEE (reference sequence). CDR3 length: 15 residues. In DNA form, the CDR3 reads TGTGCCAGCAGCCTAGGACAGGGAGACAATCAGCCCCAGCATTTT. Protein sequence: CASSLGQGDNQPQHF. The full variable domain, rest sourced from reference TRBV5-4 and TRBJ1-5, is ETGVTQSPTHLIKTRGQQVTLRCSSQSGHNTVSWYQQALGQGPQFIFQYYREEENGRGNFPPRFSGLQFPNYSSELNVNALELDDSALYLCASSLGQGDNQPQHFGDGTRLSIL.

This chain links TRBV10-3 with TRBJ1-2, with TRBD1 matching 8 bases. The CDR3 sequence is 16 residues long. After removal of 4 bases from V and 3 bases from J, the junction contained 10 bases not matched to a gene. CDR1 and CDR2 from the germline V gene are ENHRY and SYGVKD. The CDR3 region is CAISGPPQGADYGYTF. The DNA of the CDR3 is TGTGCCATCAGTGGGCCCCCTCAGGGGGCAGACTATGGCTACACCTTC.

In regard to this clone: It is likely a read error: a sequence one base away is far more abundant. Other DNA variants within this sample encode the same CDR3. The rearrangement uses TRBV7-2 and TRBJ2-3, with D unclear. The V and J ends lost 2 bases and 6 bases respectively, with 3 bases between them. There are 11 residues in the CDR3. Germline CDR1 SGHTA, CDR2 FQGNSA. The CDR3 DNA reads TGTGCCAGCAGCTTAAGGGATACGCAGTATTTT. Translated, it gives CASSLRDTQYF.

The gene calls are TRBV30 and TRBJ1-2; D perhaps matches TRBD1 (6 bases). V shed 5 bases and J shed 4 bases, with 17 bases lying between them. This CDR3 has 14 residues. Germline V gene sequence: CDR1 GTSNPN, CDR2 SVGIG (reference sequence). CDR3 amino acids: CAWFRDTRSYGYTF. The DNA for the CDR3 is TGTGCCTGGTTCCGGGACACTCGATCCTATGGCTACACCTTC. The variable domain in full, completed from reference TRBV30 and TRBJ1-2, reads SQTIHQWPATLVQPVGSPLSLECTVEGTSNPNLYWYRQAAGRGLQLLFYSVGIGQISSEVPQNLSASRPQDRQFILSSKKLLLSDSGFYLCAWFRDTRSYGYTFGSGTRLTVV.

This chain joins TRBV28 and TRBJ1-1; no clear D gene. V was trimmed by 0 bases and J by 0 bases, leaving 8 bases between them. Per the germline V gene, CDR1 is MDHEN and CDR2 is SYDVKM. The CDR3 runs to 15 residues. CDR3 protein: CASSLWGSLNTEAFF. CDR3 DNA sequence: TGTGCCAGCAGTTTATGGGGCAGTTTGAACACTGAAGCTTTCTTT.

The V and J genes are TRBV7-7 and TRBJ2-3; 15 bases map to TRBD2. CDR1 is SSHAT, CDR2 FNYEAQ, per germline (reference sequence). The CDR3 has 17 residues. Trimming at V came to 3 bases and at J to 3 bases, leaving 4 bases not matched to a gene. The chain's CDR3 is CASSLGTSGRWTDTQYF. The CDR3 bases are TGTGCCAGCAGCTTGGGGACTAGCGGGAGGTGGACAGATACGCAGTATTTT.

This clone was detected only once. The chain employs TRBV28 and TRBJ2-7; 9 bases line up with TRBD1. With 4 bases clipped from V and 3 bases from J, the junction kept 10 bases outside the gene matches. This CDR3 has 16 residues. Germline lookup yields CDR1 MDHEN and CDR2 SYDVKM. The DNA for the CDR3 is TGTGCCAGCAGTTCAATGGGACAGGGTGCCTACTACGAGCAGTACTTC. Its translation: CASSSMGQGAYYEQYF. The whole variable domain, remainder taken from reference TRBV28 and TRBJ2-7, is DVKVTQSSRYLVKRTGEKVFLECVQDMDHENMFWYRQDPGLGLRLIYFSYDVKMKEKGDIPEGYSVSREKKERFSLILESASTNQTSMYLCASSSMGQGAYYEQYFGPGTRLTVT.

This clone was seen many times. CDR3 in amino acids: CSAEERAHQETQYF. The CDR3, as DNA: TGCAGCGCCGAGGAGCGGGCCCACCAAGAGACCCAGTACTTC. The rearrangement uses TRBV29-1 and TRBJ2-5; TRBD2 might be the D (6 bases). The germline gives CDR1 SQVTM, CDR2 ANQGSEA. The V gene lost 7 bases and the J gene lost 0 bases, with 15 bases spanning the gap. This CDR3 contains 14 residues.

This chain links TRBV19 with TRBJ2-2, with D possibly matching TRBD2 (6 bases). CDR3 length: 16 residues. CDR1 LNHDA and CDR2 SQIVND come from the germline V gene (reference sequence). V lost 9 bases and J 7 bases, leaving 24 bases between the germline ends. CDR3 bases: TGTGCCAGCCCCCTCAGGAGGAGGGCCGATGGCGGGGAGCTGTTTTTT. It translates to CASPLRRRADGGELFF.

In DNA form, the CDR3 reads TGCGCCAGCAGCCTTGACAGCCCCCTCTGGGATACGCAGTATTTT. Protein product: CASSLDSPLWDTQYF. The V gene is TRBV4-1, the J gene TRBJ2-3, with D possibly TRBD1 on 5 matching bases. Trimming shortened V by 4 bases and J by 6 bases, and 17 bases separated the two germline ends. The CDR3 is 15 amino acids. Germline loops: CDR1 MGHRA, CDR2 YSYEKL.

The chain's CDR3 is CASSPGPLAEQYF. DNA of the CDR3: TGTGCCAGCTCCCCCGGACCCCTGGCCGAGCAGTACTTC. This chain uses TRBV9 with TRBJ2-7; D is unresolved. This CDR3 contains 13 residues. V was cut by 7 bases and J by 6 bases, with 17 bases left in between. The germline CDR1 and CDR2 sequences are SGDLS and YYNGEE.

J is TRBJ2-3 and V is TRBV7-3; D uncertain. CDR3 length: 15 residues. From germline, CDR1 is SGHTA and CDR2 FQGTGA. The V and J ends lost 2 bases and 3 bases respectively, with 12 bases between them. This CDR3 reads CASSLSQFATDTQYF. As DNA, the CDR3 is TGTGCCAGCAGCTTATCCCAGTTTGCAACAGATACGCAGTATTTT.